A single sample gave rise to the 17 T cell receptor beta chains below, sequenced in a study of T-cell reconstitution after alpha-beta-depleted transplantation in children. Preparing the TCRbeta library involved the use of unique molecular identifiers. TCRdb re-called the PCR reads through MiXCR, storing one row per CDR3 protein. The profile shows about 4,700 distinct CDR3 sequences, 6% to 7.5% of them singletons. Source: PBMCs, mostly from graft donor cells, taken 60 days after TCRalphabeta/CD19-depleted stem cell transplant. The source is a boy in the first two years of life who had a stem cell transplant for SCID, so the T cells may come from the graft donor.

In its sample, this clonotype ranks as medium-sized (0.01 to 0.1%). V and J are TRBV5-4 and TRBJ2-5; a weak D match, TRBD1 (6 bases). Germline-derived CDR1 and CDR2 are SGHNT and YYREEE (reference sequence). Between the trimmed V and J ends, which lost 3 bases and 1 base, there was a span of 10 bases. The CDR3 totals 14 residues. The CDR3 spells CASSSGQIQETQYF. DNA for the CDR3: TGTGCCAGCAGCTCAGGACAGATCCAAGAGACCCAGTACTTC. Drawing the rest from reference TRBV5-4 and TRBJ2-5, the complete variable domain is ETGVTQSPTHLIKTRGQQVTLRCSSQSGHNTVSWYQQALGQGPQFIFQYYREEENGRGNFPPRFSGLQFPNYSSELNVNALELDDSALYLCASSSGQIQETQYFGPGTRLLVL.

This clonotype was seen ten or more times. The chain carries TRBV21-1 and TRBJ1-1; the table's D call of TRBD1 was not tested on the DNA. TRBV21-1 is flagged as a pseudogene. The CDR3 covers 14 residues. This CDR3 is CASSNRGKDTEAFF. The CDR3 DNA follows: TGTGCCAGCAGCAATCGGGGAAAGGACACTGAAGCTTTCTTT.

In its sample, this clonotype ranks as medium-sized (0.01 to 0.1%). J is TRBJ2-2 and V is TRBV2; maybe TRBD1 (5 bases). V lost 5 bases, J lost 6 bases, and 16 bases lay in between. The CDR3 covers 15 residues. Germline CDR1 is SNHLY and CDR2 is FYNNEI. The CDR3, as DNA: TGTGCCAGCAGTAATGCAGGGAATTTACCCGGGGAGCTGTTTTTT. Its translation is CASSNAGNLPGELFF.

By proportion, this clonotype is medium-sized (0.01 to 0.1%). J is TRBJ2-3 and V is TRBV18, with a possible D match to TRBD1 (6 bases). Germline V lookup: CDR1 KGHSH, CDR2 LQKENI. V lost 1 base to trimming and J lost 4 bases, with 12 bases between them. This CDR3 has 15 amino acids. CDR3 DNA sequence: TGTGCCAGCTCACCACTTCGAGGGGGTGCAGATACGCAGTATTTT. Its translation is CASSPLRGGADTQYF.

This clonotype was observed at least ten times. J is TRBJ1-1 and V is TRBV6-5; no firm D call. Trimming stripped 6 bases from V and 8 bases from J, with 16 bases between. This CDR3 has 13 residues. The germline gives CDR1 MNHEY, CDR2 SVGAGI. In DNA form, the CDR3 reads TGTGCCAGCAGCCGAACTGGGGTAATAGAAGCTTTCTTT. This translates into CASSRTGVIEAFF.

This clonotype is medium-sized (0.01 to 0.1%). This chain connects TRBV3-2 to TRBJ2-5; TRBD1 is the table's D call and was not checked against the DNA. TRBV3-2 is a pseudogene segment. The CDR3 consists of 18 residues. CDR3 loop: CASSQDNGGRTIMKTQYF. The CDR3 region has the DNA TGTGCCAGCAGCCAAGATAATGGGGGACGAACAATAATGAAGACCCAGTACTTC.

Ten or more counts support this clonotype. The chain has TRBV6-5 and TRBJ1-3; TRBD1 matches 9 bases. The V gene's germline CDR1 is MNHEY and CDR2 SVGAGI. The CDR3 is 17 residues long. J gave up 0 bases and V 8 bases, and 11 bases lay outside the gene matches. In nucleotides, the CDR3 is TGTGCCAGCCGATCGGGACAGGGCGCAACCTCTGGAAACACCATATATTTT. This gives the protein CASRSGQGATSGNTIYF.

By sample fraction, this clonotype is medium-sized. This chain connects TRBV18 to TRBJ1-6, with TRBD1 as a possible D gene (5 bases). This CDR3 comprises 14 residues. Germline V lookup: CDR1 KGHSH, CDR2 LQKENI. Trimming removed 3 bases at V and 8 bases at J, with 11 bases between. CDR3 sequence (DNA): TGTGCCAGCTCACCTCTGACAGAAGATTCACCCCTCCACTTT. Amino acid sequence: CASSPLTEDSPLHF.

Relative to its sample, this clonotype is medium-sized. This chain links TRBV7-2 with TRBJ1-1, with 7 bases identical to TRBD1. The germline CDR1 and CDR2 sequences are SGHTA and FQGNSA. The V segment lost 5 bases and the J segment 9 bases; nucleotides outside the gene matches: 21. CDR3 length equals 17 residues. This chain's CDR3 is CASSILTVGSTGQKAFF. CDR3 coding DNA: TGTGCCAGCAGCATCCTGACGGTGGGGTCGACAGGGCAAAAAGCTTTCTTT.

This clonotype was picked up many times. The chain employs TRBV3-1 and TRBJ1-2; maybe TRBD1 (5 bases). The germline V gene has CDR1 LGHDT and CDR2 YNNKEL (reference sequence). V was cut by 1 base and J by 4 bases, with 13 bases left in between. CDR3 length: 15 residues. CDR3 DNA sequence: TGTGCCAGCAGCCAAGTGAATAGGACAAGCTATGGCTACACCTTC. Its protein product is CASSQVNRTSYGYTF.

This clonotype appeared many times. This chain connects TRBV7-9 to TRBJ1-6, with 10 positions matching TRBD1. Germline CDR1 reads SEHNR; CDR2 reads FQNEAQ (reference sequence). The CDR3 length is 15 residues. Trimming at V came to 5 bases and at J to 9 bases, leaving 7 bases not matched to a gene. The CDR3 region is CASSPADRGSSPLHF. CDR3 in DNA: TGTGCCAGCAGCCCGGCGGACAGGGGGAGTTCACCCCTCCACTTT.

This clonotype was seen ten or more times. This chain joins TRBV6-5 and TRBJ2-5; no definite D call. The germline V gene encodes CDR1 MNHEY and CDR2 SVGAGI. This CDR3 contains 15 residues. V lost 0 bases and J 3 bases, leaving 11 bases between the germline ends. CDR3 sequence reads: CASSYSGQAKETQYF. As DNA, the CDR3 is TGTGCCAGCAGTTACTCAGGGCAGGCCAAAGAGACCCAGTACTTC.

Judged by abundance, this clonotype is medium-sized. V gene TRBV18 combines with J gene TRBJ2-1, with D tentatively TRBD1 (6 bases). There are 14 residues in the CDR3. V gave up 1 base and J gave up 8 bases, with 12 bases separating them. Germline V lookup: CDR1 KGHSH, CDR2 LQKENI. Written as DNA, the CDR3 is TGTGCCAGCTCACCACTAAACAACAGGGATGAGCAGTTCTTC. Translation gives CASSPLNNRDEQFF.

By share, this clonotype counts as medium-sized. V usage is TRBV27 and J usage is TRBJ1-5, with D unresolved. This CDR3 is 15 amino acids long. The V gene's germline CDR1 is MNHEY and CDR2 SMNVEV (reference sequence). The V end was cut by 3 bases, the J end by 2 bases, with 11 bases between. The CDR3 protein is CASSLRGWGNQPQHF. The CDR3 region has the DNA TGTGCCAGCAGTTTGAGAGGCTGGGGCAATCAGCCCCAGCATTTT.

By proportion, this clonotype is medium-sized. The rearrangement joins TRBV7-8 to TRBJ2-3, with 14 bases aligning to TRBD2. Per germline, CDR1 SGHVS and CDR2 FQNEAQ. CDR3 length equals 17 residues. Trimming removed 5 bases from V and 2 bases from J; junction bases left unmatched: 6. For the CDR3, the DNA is TGTGCCAGCAGCCCACGACTAGCGGGGGGGATCACAGATACGCAGTATTTT. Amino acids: CASSPRLAGGITDTQYF. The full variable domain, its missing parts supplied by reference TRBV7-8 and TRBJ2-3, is GAGVSQSPRYKVAKRGQDVALRCDPISGHVSLFWYQQALGQGPEFLTYFQNEAQLDKSGLPSDRFFAERPEGSVSTLKIQRTQQEDSAVYLCASSPRLAGGITDTQYFGPGTRLTVL.

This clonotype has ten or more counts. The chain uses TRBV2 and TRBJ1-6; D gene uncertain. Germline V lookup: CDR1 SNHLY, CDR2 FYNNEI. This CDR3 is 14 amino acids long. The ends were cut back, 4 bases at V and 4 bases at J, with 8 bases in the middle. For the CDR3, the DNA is TGTGCCAGCAGTGCTACAGTATATAATTCACCCCTCCACTTT. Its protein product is CASSATVYNSPLHF.

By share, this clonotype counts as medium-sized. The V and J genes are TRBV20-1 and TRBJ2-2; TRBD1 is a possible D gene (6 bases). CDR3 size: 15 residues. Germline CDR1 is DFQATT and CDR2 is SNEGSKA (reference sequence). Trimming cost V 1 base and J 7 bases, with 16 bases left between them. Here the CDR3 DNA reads TGCAGTGCTAGAGCTGGACAGAAAAAGGGCGGGGAGCTGTTTTTT. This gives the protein CSARAGQKKGGELFF.